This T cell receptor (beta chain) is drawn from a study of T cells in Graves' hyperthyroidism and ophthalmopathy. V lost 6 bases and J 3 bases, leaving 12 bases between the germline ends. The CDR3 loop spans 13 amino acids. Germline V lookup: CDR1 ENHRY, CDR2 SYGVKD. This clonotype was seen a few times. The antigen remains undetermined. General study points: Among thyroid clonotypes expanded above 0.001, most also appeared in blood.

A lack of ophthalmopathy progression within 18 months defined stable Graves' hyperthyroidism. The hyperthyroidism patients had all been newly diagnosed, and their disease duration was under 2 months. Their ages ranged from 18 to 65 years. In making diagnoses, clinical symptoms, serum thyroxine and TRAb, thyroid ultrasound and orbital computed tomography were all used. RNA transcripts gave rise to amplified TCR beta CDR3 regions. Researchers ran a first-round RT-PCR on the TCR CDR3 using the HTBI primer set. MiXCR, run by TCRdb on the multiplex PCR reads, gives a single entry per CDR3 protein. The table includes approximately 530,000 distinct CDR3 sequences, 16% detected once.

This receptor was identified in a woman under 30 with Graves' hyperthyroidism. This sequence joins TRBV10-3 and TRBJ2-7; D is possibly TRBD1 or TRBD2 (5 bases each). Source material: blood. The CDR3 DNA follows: TGTGCCATCAGGGGAGACAGTTACTACGAGCAGTACTTC. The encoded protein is CAIRGDSYYEQYF.